This T cell receptor (beta chain) appears in the sequencing data of a study of cytomegalovirus exposure and HLA in healthy donors. This CDR3 spans 13 amino acids. The germline CDR1 and CDR2 sequences are MNHEY and SVGAGI. The V segment lost 6 bases and the J segment 7 bases; nucleotides outside the gene matches: 5. This clone showed up just once. Its antigen is currently unknown. PCR was performed using 60 Vbeta and 13 Jbeta primers. Here immunoSEQ multiplex PCR was the method, and the copy in TCRdb shows in-frame clones only, minus some. The table has 130,000 to 150,000 clones, approximately 80% seen once. The study's findings and limits: At a 0.05 false discovery rate, a later analysis found 16,951 TCR beta sequences to be associated with HLA alleles. In vitro work confirmed that three CMV-associated chains recognize CMV antigens. Analysis was carried out at a later point, and it linked a missense DCLRE1C variant to TCR beta V- and J-gene trimming.

V and J are TRBV6-5 and TRBJ1-5; TRBD1 aligns across 8 bases. The TCR was taken from a man aged 18 to 35 in good health and CMV-seronegative. The sequenced sample consisted of PBMCs. The CDR3: CASRSGGGQPQHF. Here the CDR3 DNA reads TGTGCCAGCAGATCAGGGGGCGGGCAGCCCCAGCATTTT.